Presented here are 13 T cell receptor beta chains from one specimen sequenced in a study of cytomegalovirus exposure and HLA in healthy donors. Primers for the PCR totalled 60 Vbeta and 13 Jbeta. Profiled with immunoSEQ multiplex PCR; TCRdb holds only in-frame clones, not every one. The listing contains some 110,000 clones. Sequencing input: PBMCs. These receptors were taken from a man younger than 40 in good health and CMV-seronegative.

The rearrangement uses TRBV4-3 and TRBJ2-1, with 8 bases matching TRBD1. The CDR3 has 16 amino acids. Germline loops: CDR1 LGHNA, CDR2 YSLEER. The V segment lost 3 bases and the J segment 6 bases; nucleotides outside the gene matches: 10. The CDR3 coding sequence is TGCGCCAGCAGCCATCGTCCCGGGACAGGACCCAATGAGCAGTTCTTC. Its protein is CASSHRPGTGPNEQFF.

The chain employs TRBV14 and TRBJ2-5; 8 bases map to TRBD1. The trim removed 10 bases at V and 9 bases at J, leaving 16 bases unmatched. The CDR3 sequence is 14 residues long. CDR1 is SGHDN and CDR2 is FVKESK in the germline V gene. CDR3 sequence: CANLGTGPLPAQYF. The CDR3 DNA sequence: TGTGCCAACCTCGGGACAGGTCCTCTCCCGGCCCAGTACTTC.

The chain carries TRBV30 and TRBJ2-2; 14 bases line up with TRBD2. The length of the CDR3 is 18 residues. CDR1 GTSNPN and CDR2 SVGIG come from the germline V gene (reference sequence). J was trimmed by 4 bases and V by 1 base; bases with no gene match: 8. CDR3 region: CAWSGGTSGRSGTGELFF. The CDR3 nucleotides read TGTGCCTGGAGTGGAGGGACTAGCGGGAGATCAGGCACCGGGGAGCTGTTTTTT. Complete variable domain (other parts from reference TRBV30 and TRBJ2-2): SQTIHQWPATLVQPVGSPLSLECTVEGTSNPNLYWYRQAAGRGLQLLFYSVGIGQISSEVPQNLSASRPQDRQFILSSKKLLLSDSGFYLCAWSGGTSGRSGTGELFFGEGSRLTVL.

The V call is TRBV9, the J call TRBJ2-3; TRBD2 aligns across 8 bases. The CDR3 runs 17 residues. V lost 0 bases and J lost 6; bases outside the gene matches: 12. CDR1 SGDLS and CDR2 YYNGEE come from the germline V gene. CDR3 region: CASSVGSGSNFLDTQYF. In DNA form, the CDR3 reads TGTGCCAGCAGCGTAGGAAGCGGGAGTAACTTCTTGGATACGCAGTATTTT.

V and J are TRBV7-2 and TRBJ2-3, with D perhaps matching TRBD2 (6 bases). The CDR3 is made up of 15 amino acids. V lost 6 bases to trimming and J lost 0 bases, with 13 bases between them. Germline V gene lookup returns CDR1 SGHTA and CDR2 FQGNSA. The CDR3 DNA is TGTGCCAGCAGGCCCCCCGGACTAAGCACAGATACGCAGTATTTT. Its translation is CASRPPGLSTDTQYF.

J is TRBJ2-7 and V is TRBV21-1; the table's D call, TRBD1, was not checked against the DNA. TRBV21-1 is tagged as a pseudogene. The CDR3 is 14 residues long. The CDR3 spells CASSKGMDSYEQYF. In nucleotides, the CDR3 is TGTGCCAGCAGCAAAGGGATGGACAGCTACGAGCAGTACTTC.

V gene TRBV5-1 combines with J gene TRBJ2-1; 10 bases are a match to TRBD2. CDR1 SGHRS and CDR2 YFSETQ come from the germline V gene. The CDR3 extends over 15 amino acids. With V trimmed by 4 bases and J by 5 bases, 6 bases remained unmatched. The CDR3 DNA reads as TGCGCCAGCAGCCCTAGCGGGAGCAAGAACAATGAGCAGTTCTTC. Its protein is CASSPSGSKNNEQFF.

The chain links TRBV7-9 to TRBJ2-3, with 12 bases identical to TRBD2. The V segment lost 3 bases and the J segment 6 bases; nucleotides outside the gene matches: 4. The CDR3 is 15 residues long. The germline V gene has CDR1 SEHNR and CDR2 FQNEAQ (reference sequence). DNA of the CDR3: TGTGCCAGCAGCTTGGTACTAGCGGGAGGCGATACGCAGTATTTT. It encodes CASSLVLAGGDTQYF. The full variable domain, rest sourced from reference TRBV7-9 and TRBJ2-3, is DTGVSQNPRHKITKRGQNVTFRCDPISEHNRLYWYRQTLGQGPEFLTYFQNEAQLEKSRLLSDRFSAERPKGSFSTLEIQRTEQGDSAMYLCASSLVLAGGDTQYFGPGTRLTVL.

CDR3 region: CASSRTLNTEAFF. CDR3 DNA: TGCGCCAGCAGCCGCACACTGAACACTGAAGCTTTCTTT. The rearrangement joins TRBV4-1 to TRBJ1-1; no firm D call. Deletions cut 4 bases from V and 0 bases from J, with 6 bases between. This CDR3 comprises 13 residues. The germline gives CDR1 MGHRA, CDR2 YSYEKL.

The V gene is TRBV28, the J gene TRBJ1-5; D is possibly TRBD1 (6 bases). Looked up from germline, CDR1 is MDHEN and CDR2 is SYDVKM. This CDR3 comprises 15 residues. The V end lost 5 bases, the J end lost 0 bases, and 11 bases lay between the germline ends. In DNA, the CDR3 is TGTGCCAGCAGTCGACAGGCTTATAGCAATCAGCCCCAGCATTTT. Translation: CASSRQAYSNQPQHF.

This chain joins TRBV6-6 and TRBJ2-5; tentative D call: TRBD1 (6 bases). The V end was cut by 6 bases, the J end by 2 bases, with 13 bases between. Germline V lookup: CDR1 MNHNY, CDR2 SVGAGI (reference sequence). The CDR3 runs to 14 residues. This CDR3 reads CASRRTEQQETQYF. In nucleotides, the CDR3 is TGTGCCAGCAGACGGACAGAGCAGCAAGAGACCCAGTACTTC.

The genes are TRBV27 and TRBJ2-3; 16 nucleotides line up with TRBD2. Germline trimming cut 4 bases from V and 3 bases from J; bases unmatched to any gene: 10. Germline V gene data show CDR1 as MNHEY and CDR2 as SMNVEV (reference sequence). The CDR3 has 19 amino acids. The CDR3 nucleotides read TGTGCCAGCAGTTCGGGACTAGCGGGAGGGCCTTATCGGACAGATACGCAGTATTTT. It yields the protein CASSSGLAGGPYRTDTQYF.

The rearrangement links TRBV2 to TRBJ1-1; maybe TRBD1 (5 bases). Germline CDR1 and CDR2: SNHLY and FYNNEI. This CDR3 comprises 14 residues. V lost 5 bases and J 7 bases, leaving 17 bases between the germline ends. The CDR3 reads CASSSSPGQLEAFF. For the CDR3, the DNA is TGTGCCAGCAGTTCCTCTCCAGGACAACTTGAAGCTTTCTTT.